This T cell receptor beta chain was recovered during a study of T cells after yellow fever vaccination. Study-level information: SMART-Seq v4 Ultra Low Input handled preparation of low-cell-number fractions. Study results and limitations: Abundant contaminating clonotypes from the bulk population could appear in FACS-sorted repertoires.

Notes on this clonotype: Its antigen is unidentified.

A universal primer site and UMIs were added as TCR cDNA was made by 5'RACE template switching. From the 5' RACE reads, TCRdb called clonotypes with MiXCR, one entry per CDR3 protein. Among approximately 180,000 distinct CDR3 sequences listed, approximately 6.2% were seen once. This CDR3 spans 12 amino acids. Germline values: CDR1 MGHDK, CDR2 SYGVNS. With 2 bases removed from V and 4 bases from J, the gap between germline ends came to 5 bases. The input for sequencing was CD4+ T cells sorted from PBMCs, taken on the day of the first yellow fever vaccination. This clonotype was sampled from a man younger than 30 who received the YFV17D yellow fever vaccine. The chain couples TRBV25-1 to TRBJ1-2; D is ambiguous. Here the CDR3 DNA reads TGTGCCAGCAGTGAAGTAGGCTATGGCTACACCTTC. Protein sequence: CASSEVGYGYTF.